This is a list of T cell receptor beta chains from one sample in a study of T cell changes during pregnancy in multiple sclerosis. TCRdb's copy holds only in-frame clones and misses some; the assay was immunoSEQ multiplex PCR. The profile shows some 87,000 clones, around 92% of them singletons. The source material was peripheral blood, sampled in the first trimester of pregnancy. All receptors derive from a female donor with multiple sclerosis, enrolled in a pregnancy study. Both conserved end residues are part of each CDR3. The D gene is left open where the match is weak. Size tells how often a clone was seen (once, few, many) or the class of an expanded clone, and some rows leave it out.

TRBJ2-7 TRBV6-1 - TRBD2 CASHLAGLGVEQYF TGTGCCAGCCATTTAGCGGGCCTAGGAGTCGAGCAGTACTTC
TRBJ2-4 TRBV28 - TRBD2 CASSLPARASGLAKNIQYF TGTGCCAGCAGTTTACCAGCCCGGGCTAGCGGGCTAGCCAAAAACATTCAGTACTTC
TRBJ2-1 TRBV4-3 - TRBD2 CASSRGTSGYNEQFF TGCGCCAGCAGCCGAGGGACTAGCGGTTACAATGAGCAGTTCTTC
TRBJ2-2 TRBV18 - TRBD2 CASSPPWSGKTGELFF TGTGCCAGCTCACCACCGTGGAGCGGGAAAACCGGGGAGCTGTTTTTT
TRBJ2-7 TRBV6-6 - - CASSLRAGLGGEQYF TGTGCCAGCAGTCTCAGGGCAGGCCTTGGGGGGGAGCAGTACTTC
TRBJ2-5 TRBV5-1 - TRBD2 CASSLAGALKTQYF TGCGCCAGCAGCTTAGCGGGAGCGCTGAAGACCCAGTACTTC
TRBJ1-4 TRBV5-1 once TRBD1 CASSFQGANEKLFF TGCGCCAGCAGCTTTCAGGGGGCTAATGAAAAACTGTTTTTT
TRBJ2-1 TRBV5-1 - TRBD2 CASSTGLAGVNEQFF TGCGCCAGCAGCACCGGACTAGCGGGAGTGAATGAGCAGTTCTTC
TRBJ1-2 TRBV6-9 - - CATTPNVNYGYTF TGTGCCACCACTCCGAACGTTAACTATGGCTACACCTTC
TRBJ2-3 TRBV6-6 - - CASNGRQSDTQYF TGTGCCAGCAACGGCAGACAGTCAGATACGCAGTATTTT
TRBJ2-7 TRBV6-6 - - CASTRGGSIYEQYF TGTGCCAGCACTAGAGGGGGTAGCATTTACGAGCAGTACTTC
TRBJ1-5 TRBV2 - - CASRDKYYSNQPQHF TGTGCCAGCAGGGACAAATATTATAGCAATCAGCCCCAGCATTTT
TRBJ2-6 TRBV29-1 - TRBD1 CSVGTGISGANVLTF TGCAGCGTAGGGACAGGGATTTCTGGGGCCAACGTCCTGACTTTC
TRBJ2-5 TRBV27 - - CASSLSAGAQETQYF TGTGCCAGCAGTTTATCAGCAGGGGCTCAAGAGACCCAGTACTTC
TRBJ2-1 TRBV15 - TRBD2 CATSRELAEDNEQFF TGTGCCACCAGCAGAGAACTAGCGGAGGACAATGAGCAGTTCTTC
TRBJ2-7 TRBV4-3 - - CASSQAHSGYAYEQYF TGCGCCAGCAGCCAAGCGCATTCAGGGTACGCCTACGAGCAGTACTTC
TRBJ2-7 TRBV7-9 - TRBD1 CASSSTGSEQYF TGTGCCAGCAGCTCGACAGGGAGCGAGCAGTACTTC
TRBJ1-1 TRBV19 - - CASSISPNQDTEAFF TGTGCCAGTAGTATCTCCCCGAATCAGGATACTGAAGCTTTCTTT
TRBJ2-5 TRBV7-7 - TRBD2 CASSLGLVGETQYF TGTGCTAGCAGCTTAGGACTAGTGGGGGAGACCCAGTACTTC
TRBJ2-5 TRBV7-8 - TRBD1 CASSEQGRQETQYF TGTGCCAGCAGCGAACAGGGGCGACAAGAGACCCAGTACTTC
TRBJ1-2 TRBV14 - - CASSQAEDYWLAGDGYTF TGTGCCAGCAGCCAAGCCGAAGACTACTGGCTGGCAGGAGATGGCTACACCTTC
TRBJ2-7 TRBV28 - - CASSLLGGTGSREQYF TGTGCCAGCAGTTTATTGGGGGGGACAGGATCGCGGGAGCAGTACTTC
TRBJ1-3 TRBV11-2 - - CASSSFRQPSGRNTIYF TGTGCCAGCAGCTCGTTCAGACAGCCCTCTGGACGAAACACCATATATTTT
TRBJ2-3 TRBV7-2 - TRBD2 CASSLRGVVADTQYF TGTGCCAGCAGCTTGCGGGGGGTGGTCGCAGATACGCAGTATTTT
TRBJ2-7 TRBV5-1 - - CASSPESRVSEQYF TGCGCCAGCAGCCCGGAGAGCCGAGTTTCTGAGCAGTACTTC
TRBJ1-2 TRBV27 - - CASSLSNAGSYGYTF TGTGCCAGCAGTTTATCGAATGCAGGGTCCTATGGCTACACCTTC
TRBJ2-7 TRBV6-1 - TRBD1 CASKGRQGSLYEQYF TGTGCCAGCAAGGGGAGACAGGGCTCCCTCTACGAGCAGTACTTC
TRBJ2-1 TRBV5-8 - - CASSLWGGGGYNEQFF TGTGCCAGCAGCTTGTGGGGGGGCGGAGGGTACAATGAGCAGTTCTTC
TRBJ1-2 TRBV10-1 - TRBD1 CASSDRTGHRGYTF TGCGCCAGCAGTGATAGGACAGGGCACAGGGGCTACACCTTC
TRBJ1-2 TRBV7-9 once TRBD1 CASSQSQGAHGYTF TGTGCCAGCAGCCAGAGCCAGGGGGCGCATGGCTACACCTTC
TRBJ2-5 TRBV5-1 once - CASSWGLTGQETQYF TGCGCCAGCAGCTGGGGGTTGACAGGCCAAGAGACCCAGTACTTC
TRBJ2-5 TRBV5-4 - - CASSLGVAEETQYF TGTGCCAGCAGCTTGGGTGTGGCGGAAGAGACCCAGTACTTC
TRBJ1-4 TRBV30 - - CAWNYGGNEKLFF TGTGCCTGGAACTATGGGGGGAATGAAAAACTGTTTTTT
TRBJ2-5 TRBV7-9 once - CASSSSYERGKETQYF TGTGCCAGCAGCTCCTCCTATGAAAGGGGCAAAGAGACCCAGTACTTC
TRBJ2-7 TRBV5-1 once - CASSSGQFTYEQYF TGCGCCAGCAGCTCTGGACAGTTTACCTACGAGCAGTACTTC
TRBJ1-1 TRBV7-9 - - CASRTSPNTEAFF TGTGCCAGCCGGACTTCGCCGAACACTGAAGCTTTCTTT
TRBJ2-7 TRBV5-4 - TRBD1 CASSLVGTGKEQYF TGTGCCAGCAGCTTGGTCGGGACAGGGAAGGAGCAGTACTTC
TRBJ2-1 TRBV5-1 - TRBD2 CASRGLAGGSSSYNEQFF TGCGCCAGCAGGGGACTAGCGGGAGGATCGAGCTCCTACAATGAGCAGTTCTTC
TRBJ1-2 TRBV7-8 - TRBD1 CASSPSGGWMAYTF TGTGCCAGCAGCCCCTCAGGGGGCTGGATGGCCTACACCTTC
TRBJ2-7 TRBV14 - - CASSQVGRAYEQYF TGTGCCAGCAGCCAAGTGGGGCGCGCCTACGAGCAGTACTTC
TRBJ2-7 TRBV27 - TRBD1 CASRQRQGSWGEQYF TGTGCCAGCAGACAACGACAGGGTTCGTGGGGCGAGCAGTACTTC
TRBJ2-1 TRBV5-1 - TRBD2 CASSFGTSLAGGNNEQFF TGCGCCAGCAGCTTCGGGACATCGCTAGCGGGAGGGAACAATGAGCAGTTCTTC
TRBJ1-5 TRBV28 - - CASSFSGNQPQHF TGTGCCAGCAGTTTTTCAGGAAATCAGCCCCAGCATTTT
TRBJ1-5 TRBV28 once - CASSFLRGGPGYRNQPQHF TGTGCCAGCAGTTTCCTCAGGGGTGGGCCCGGGTATCGCAATCAGCCCCAGCATTTT
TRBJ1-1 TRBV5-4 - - CASSSQGDMNTEAFF TGTGCCAGCAGCTCACAGGGAGACATGAACACTGAAGCTTTCTTT